The entry below describes one T cell receptor (beta chain). Its antigen is not known. The TCR beta CDR3 regions underwent amplification using RNA transcripts as the source. HTBI primers drove first-round RT-PCR of the TCR CDR3. In TCRdb, the multiplex PCR reads were re-called with MiXCR into one record per CDR3 protein. The table records approximately 300,000 distinct CDR3 sequences, roughly 19% of them present only once. This CDR3 has 11 amino acids. V lost 4 bases to trimming and J lost 7 bases, with 8 bases between them. The germline V gene has CDR1 GTSNPN and CDR2 SVGIG (reference sequence). This sample was taken from a study of T cells in Graves' hyperthyroidism and ophthalmopathy. Study-wide background: The authors collected peripheral blood at initial diagnosis, before any treatment. Study-level points and caveats: Most clonotypes expanded in the thyroid (above 0.001) were also present in blood.

The clonotype comes from a man in his forties or fifties with Graves' ophthalmopathy. What was sequenced was blood. The chain carries TRBV30 and TRBJ1-5; no definite D call. The CDR3 protein is CAWIFRQPQHF. The CDR3 DNA sequence: TGTGCCTGGATTTTTAGGCAGCCCCAGCATTTT.